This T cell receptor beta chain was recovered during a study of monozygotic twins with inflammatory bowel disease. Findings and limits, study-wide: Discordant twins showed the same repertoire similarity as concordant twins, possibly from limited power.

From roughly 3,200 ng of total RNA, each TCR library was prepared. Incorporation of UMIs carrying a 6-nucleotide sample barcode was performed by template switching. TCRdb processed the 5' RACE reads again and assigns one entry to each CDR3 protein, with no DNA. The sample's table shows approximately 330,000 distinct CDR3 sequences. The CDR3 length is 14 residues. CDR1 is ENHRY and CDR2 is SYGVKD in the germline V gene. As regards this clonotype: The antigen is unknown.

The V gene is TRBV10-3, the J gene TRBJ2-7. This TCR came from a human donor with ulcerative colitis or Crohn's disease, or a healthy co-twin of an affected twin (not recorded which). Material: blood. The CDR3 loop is CAISEFMDSYEQYF.